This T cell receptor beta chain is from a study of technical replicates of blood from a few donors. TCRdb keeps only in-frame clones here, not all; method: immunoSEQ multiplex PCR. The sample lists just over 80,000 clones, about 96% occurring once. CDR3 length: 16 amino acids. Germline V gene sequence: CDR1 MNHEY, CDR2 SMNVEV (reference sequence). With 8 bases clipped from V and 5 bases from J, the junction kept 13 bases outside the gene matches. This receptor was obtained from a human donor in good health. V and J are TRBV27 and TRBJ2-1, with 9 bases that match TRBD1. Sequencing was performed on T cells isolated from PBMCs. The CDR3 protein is CASLLNRDRANNEQFF. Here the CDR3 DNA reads TGTGCCAGCCTCCTAAACCGGGACAGGGCAAACAATGAGCAGTTCTTC.